This T cell receptor (beta chain) originates from a study of blood T cell repertoires in COVID-19. About the research overall: T cells, B-cell-depleted T cells, or PBMCs provided the cDNA or gDNA that served as material.

In the original processing: It was from reference gene primer amplification that nucleated cell counts were estimated. The assay was immunoSEQ multiplex PCR, and TCRdb's table has in-frame clones only and misses some. That table furnishes V, J and clone size, whereas the DNA furnished D and trimming. Counted here are some 250,000 clones, more than 75% occurring once; the ten biggest clones make up approximately 5.1%. The CDR3 sequence is 15 residues long. Trimming shortened V by 0 bases and J by 2 bases, and 11 bases separated the two germline ends. The germline gives CDR1 SGHDT, CDR2 YYEEEE. A Seattle source enrolled patients during active infection and followed them longitudinally.

The sequence derives from a woman aged 55-70 years with COVID-19, enrolled during active disease. The V and J genes are TRBV5-6 and TRBJ2-5; D perhaps matches TRBD1 (5 bases). Sequenced input: peripheral blood. DNA for the CDR3: TGTGCCAGCAGCTTGGTCCAGGGTTATCAAGAGACCCAGTACTTC. Protein product: CASSLVQGYQETQYF.